The rows below give T cell receptor beta chains drawn from one sample of a study of TIL therapy for anti-PD-1-resistant metastatic lung cancer. The method was immunoSEQ multiplex PCR; TCRdb's version includes in-frame clones alone and lacks a portion of them. Here the sample spans under 11,000 clones, 55% to 70% being singletons. Sequenced here: tumor tissue, sampled at baseline. Receptors originate from a person between 25 and 79 years old with non-small cell lung cancer. Both conserved end residues are part of each CDR3. A D gene is named only where the DNA matches it firmly. Rows give clone size only sometimes, using once, few, many, or a class for an expanded clone.

J gene: TRBJ2-5; clone size: NA; V gene: TRBV5-1; D gene: NA; CDR3 DNA: TGCGCCAGCAGCTTGGAGTCAGGGGGGGAGACCCAGTACTTC; CDR3 protein: CASSLESGGETQYF
J gene: TRBJ2-5; clone size: NA; V gene: TRBV6-6; D gene: NA; CDR3 DNA: TGTGCCAGCAGTTACCCCATCGGGGGGCGAGAGACCCAGTACTTC; CDR3 protein: CASSYPIGGRETQYF
J gene: TRBJ1-2; clone size: NA; V gene: TRBV28; D gene: NA; CDR3 DNA: TGTGCCAGCAGTTTGCAAGACTTATATGGCTACACCTTC; CDR3 protein: CASSLQDLYGYTF
J gene: TRBJ2-7; clone size: few; V gene: TRBV11-3; D gene: TRBD1; CDR3 DNA: TGTGCCAGCAGCTCAGCCGGGACAGCGCATTCGGAGCAGTACTTC; CDR3 protein: CASSSAGTAHSEQYF
J gene: TRBJ2-1; clone size: few; V gene: TRBV5-8; D gene: TRBD2; CDR3 DNA: TGTGCCAGCAGCTTAGCGGGGGTCTACAATGAGCAGTTCTTC; CDR3 protein: CASSLAGVYNEQFF
J gene: TRBJ1-1; clone size: NA; V gene: TRBV11-3; D gene: TRBD1; CDR3 DNA: TGTGCCAGCAGCGCCGGACAACCGGGACAGTTAGAAGCTTTCTTT; CDR3 protein: CASSAGQPGQLEAFF
J gene: TRBJ2-2; clone size: NA; V gene: TRBV4-2; D gene: NA; CDR3 DNA: TGTGCCAGCAGCCAAAAACCCTACAGGAACACCGGGGAGCTGTTTTTT; CDR3 protein: CASSQKPYRNTGELFF
J gene: TRBJ2-7; clone size: NA; V gene: TRBV7-8; D gene: NA; CDR3 DNA: TGTGCCAGCAGCTTAGGGCTAGCCGGGGAGCAGTACTTC; CDR3 protein: CASSLGLAGEQYF
J gene: TRBJ2-5; clone size: NA; V gene: TRBV5-4; D gene: NA; CDR3 DNA: TGTGCCAGCAGCCAAGAGACAGGTCGGGAGACCCAGTACTTC; CDR3 protein: CASSQETGRETQYF
J gene: TRBJ1-5; clone size: few; V gene: TRBV6-1; D gene: NA; CDR3 DNA: TGTGCCAGCAGTCGGGACAATTGGAATCAGCCCCAGCATTTT; CDR3 protein: CASSRDNWNQPQHF
J gene: TRBJ2-1; clone size: medium-sized; V gene: TRBV4-1; D gene: TRBD2; CDR3 DNA: TGCGCCAGCAGTCAAAGCCTGGGACTAGCGGGAGGCAATGAGCAGTTCTTC; CDR3 protein: CASSQSLGLAGGNEQFF
J gene: TRBJ2-7; clone size: NA; V gene: TRBV7-6; D gene: NA; CDR3 DNA: TGTGCCACCTCCAGGGGACCCAACTACGAGCAGTACTTC; CDR3 protein: CATSRGPNYEQYF
J gene: TRBJ1-5; clone size: NA; V gene: TRBV7-2; D gene: TRBD1; CDR3 DNA: TGTGCCAGCAGTACGGACAGGGGATCTTTTTATCAGCCCCAGCATTTT; CDR3 protein: CASSTDRGSFYQPQHF
J gene: TRBJ1-5; clone size: NA; V gene: TRBV6-1; D gene: TRBD1; CDR3 DNA: TGTGCCAGCAGTGAAATGGACAGGGGAAGTCAGCCCCAGCATTTT; CDR3 protein: CASSEMDRGSQPQHF
J gene: TRBJ2-1; clone size: NA; V gene: TRBV9; D gene: NA; CDR3 DNA: TGTGCCAGCAGCCTAGGGACAAGCTCCTACAATGAGCAGTTCTTC; CDR3 protein: CASSLGTSSYNEQFF
J gene: TRBJ2-3; clone size: NA; V gene: TRBV19; D gene: TRBD2; CDR3 DNA: TGTGCCAGTAGCCGACCTCTAGCGGGAGTTCCCACAGATACGCAGTATTTT; CDR3 protein: CASSRPLAGVPTDTQYF
J gene: TRBJ1-6; clone size: NA; V gene: TRBV21-1; D gene: NA; CDR3 DNA: NA; CDR3 protein: CASSNSVGTGNSPLHF
J gene: TRBJ2-3; clone size: NA; V gene: TRBV5-6; D gene: NA; CDR3 DNA: TGTGCCAGCAGCTTGTTGCTTAGAAGGAGCACAGATACGCAGTATTTT; CDR3 protein: CASSLLLRRSTDTQYF
J gene: TRBJ1-4; clone size: NA; V gene: TRBV6-1; D gene: NA; CDR3 DNA: TGTGCCAGCAGTGAATTTAGCGGCGGACATGAAAAACTGTTTTTT; CDR3 protein: CASSEFSGGHEKLFF
J gene: TRBJ1-3; clone size: NA; V gene: TRBV7-8; D gene: TRBD1; CDR3 DNA: TGTGCCAGCAGCATGACCAGACAGGGGGCCAACTCTGGAAACACCATATATTTT; CDR3 protein: CASSMTRQGANSGNTIYF
J gene: TRBJ1-3; clone size: NA; V gene: TRBV4-1; D gene: NA; CDR3 DNA: TGCGCCAGCAGCCAAGAAACCGGGGCCGGAAACACCATATATTTT; CDR3 protein: CASSQETGAGNTIYF
J gene: TRBJ2-7; clone size: NA; V gene: TRBV5-1; D gene: NA; CDR3 DNA: TGCGCCAGCAGCTTTTCGGGCGTGGAGCAGTACTTC; CDR3 protein: CASSFSGVEQYF
J gene: TRBJ1-2; clone size: NA; V gene: TRBV7-2; D gene: NA; CDR3 DNA: TGTGCCAGCAGCTTAGAAAAGGAGAGTCCCTATGGCTACACCTTC; CDR3 protein: CASSLEKESPYGYTF
J gene: TRBJ2-7; clone size: few; V gene: TRBV5-5; D gene: TRBD2; CDR3 DNA: TGTGCCAGCGGGGCTAGCGGGAAATCTGAGCAGTACTTC; CDR3 protein: CASGASGKSEQYF
J gene: TRBJ1-5; clone size: NA; V gene: TRBV18; D gene: NA; CDR3 DNA: TGTGCCAGCACCCGTTCTGGTAGCAATCAGCCCCAGCATTTT; CDR3 protein: CASTRSGSNQPQHF
J gene: TRBJ2-7; clone size: once; V gene: TRBV11-3; D gene: NA; CDR3 DNA: TGTGCCAGCAGCTTGGGGACGGACTACGAGCAGTACTTC; CDR3 protein: CASSLGTDYEQYF
J gene: TRBJ2-7; clone size: few; V gene: TRBV7-9; D gene: NA; CDR3 DNA: TGTGCCAGCAGCTTAGGAGAACCCTCCTACGAGCAGTACTTC; CDR3 protein: CASSLGEPSYEQYF
J gene: TRBJ1-2; clone size: NA; V gene: TRBV6-5; D gene: NA; CDR3 DNA: TGTGCCAGCAGTTACTCCCCTAGCGACAACTATGGCTACACCTTC; CDR3 protein: CASSYSPSDNYGYTF
J gene: TRBJ1-5; clone size: once; V gene: TRBV28; D gene: NA; CDR3 DNA: TGTGCCAGCAGTTTATCACGGAGGGGGAATCAGCCCCAGCATTTT; CDR3 protein: CASSLSRRGNQPQHF
J gene: TRBJ1-3; clone size: NA; V gene: TRBV5-6; D gene: NA; CDR3 DNA: TGTGCCAGCAGCTTGCTTGGGGTCGAATCTGGAAACACCATATATTTT; CDR3 protein: CASSLLGVESGNTIYF
J gene: TRBJ1-4; clone size: NA; V gene: TRBV5-1; D gene: TRBD1; CDR3 DNA: TGCGCCAGCAGCTTGGCCGTAACAGGGGGCCGTTTGGATGAAAAACTGTTTTTT; CDR3 protein: CASSLAVTGGRLDEKLFF
J gene: TRBJ2-5; clone size: medium-sized; V gene: TRBV5-1; D gene: NA; CDR3 DNA: TGCGCCAGCAGCTTGAACGGGGACTTCCAAGAGACCCAGTACTTC; CDR3 protein: CASSLNGDFQETQYF
J gene: TRBJ1-5; clone size: NA; V gene: TRBV7-6; D gene: NA; CDR3 DNA: TGTGCCAGCAGCTTAGATGGGGGCTGGGGCCAGCCCCAGCATTTT; CDR3 protein: CASSLDGGWGQPQHF
J gene: TRBJ2-5; clone size: once; V gene: TRBV30; D gene: NA; CDR3 DNA: TGTGCCTGGAGAGGGTACCCGGTGGAGACCCAGTACTTC; CDR3 protein: CAWRGYPVETQYF
J gene: TRBJ1-1; clone size: few; V gene: TRBV10-3; D gene: TRBD1; CDR3 DNA: TGTGCCATCAGACCGAGGGGGCCGAACACTGAAGCTTTCTTT; CDR3 protein: CAIRPRGPNTEAFF
J gene: TRBJ2-3; clone size: NA; V gene: TRBV7-9; D gene: TRBD2; CDR3 DNA: TGTGCCAGCAGGCCCCGAGCGGGAGGTATTAGCACAGATACGCAGTATTTT; CDR3 protein: CASRPRAGGISTDTQYF
J gene: TRBJ1-2; clone size: NA; V gene: TRBV19; D gene: NA; CDR3 DNA: TGTGCCAGTACCCCTGATGCCTACGGTGGCTATGGCTACACCTTC; CDR3 protein: CASTPDAYGGYGYTF
J gene: TRBJ2-5; clone size: once; V gene: TRBV2; D gene: NA; CDR3 DNA: TGTGCCAGCCGCAAAATGCTCCACATCCAAGAGACCCAGTACTTC; CDR3 protein: CASRKMLHIQETQYF
J gene: TRBJ1-4; clone size: once; V gene: TRBV5-4; D gene: NA; CDR3 DNA: TGTGCCAGCAGCTTTTTAGGGGGAAATGAAAAACTGTTTTTT; CDR3 protein: CASSFLGGNEKLFF
J gene: TRBJ2-1; clone size: NA; V gene: TRBV27; D gene: NA; CDR3 DNA: TGTGCCAGCAGTTCCTTTGATGAGCAGTTCTTC; CDR3 protein: CASSSFDEQFF
J gene: TRBJ2-5; clone size: few; V gene: TRBV4-2; D gene: NA; CDR3 DNA: TGTGCCAGCAGCCCTGGCCGGACGGCTGAGACCCAGTACTTC; CDR3 protein: CASSPGRTAETQYF
J gene: TRBJ1-2; clone size: NA; V gene: TRBV7-9; D gene: NA; CDR3 DNA: TGTGCCAGCAGCGCCGGGCCCGACTATGGCTACACCTTC; CDR3 protein: CASSAGPDYGYTF
J gene: TRBJ1-2; clone size: NA; V gene: TRBV29-1; D gene: NA; CDR3 DNA: TGCAGCGTAACCCCCCACGGGGGGGGGCTAGGCTACACCTTC; CDR3 protein: CSVTPHGGGLGYTF
J gene: TRBJ1-2; clone size: few; V gene: TRBV19; D gene: NA; CDR3 DNA: TGTGCCAGTAGTCCCAAATTGGAGCTCTATGGCTACACCTTC; CDR3 protein: CASSPKLELYGYTF
J gene: TRBJ2-7; clone size: NA; V gene: TRBV6-6; D gene: NA; CDR3 DNA: TGTGCCAGCTCAGACAGGATCCACGAGCAGTACTTC; CDR3 protein: CASSDRIHEQYF